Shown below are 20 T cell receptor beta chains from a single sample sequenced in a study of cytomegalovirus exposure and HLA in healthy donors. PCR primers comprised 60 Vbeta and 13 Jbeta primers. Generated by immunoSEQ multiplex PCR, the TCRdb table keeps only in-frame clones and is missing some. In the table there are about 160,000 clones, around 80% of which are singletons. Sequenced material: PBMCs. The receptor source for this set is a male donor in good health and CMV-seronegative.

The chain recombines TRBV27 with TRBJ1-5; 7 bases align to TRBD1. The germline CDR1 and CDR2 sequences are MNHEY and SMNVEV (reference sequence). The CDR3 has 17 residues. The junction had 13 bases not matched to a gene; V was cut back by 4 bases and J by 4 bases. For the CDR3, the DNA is TGTGCCAGCAGTTACCCACCGGGACAGCAATATAATCAGCCCCAGCATTTT. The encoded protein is CASSYPPGQQYNQPQHF.

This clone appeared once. CDR3 sequence (DNA): TGTGCCAGCAGCGTAGATACAGGCAGCTACGAGCAGTACTTC. It is translated as CASSVDTGSYEQYF. The rearrangement links TRBV9 to TRBJ2-7, with TRBD1 as a possible D gene (5 bases). Trimming removed 0 bases at V and 3 bases at J, with 10 bases between. Germline CDR1 reads SGDLS; CDR2 reads YYNGEE. The CDR3 spans 14 residues. The whole variable domain, filled in from reference TRBV9 and TRBJ2-7, reads DSGVTQTPKHLITATGQRVTLRCSPRSGDLSVYWYQQSLDQGLQFLIQYYNGEERAKGNILERFSAQQFPDLHSELNLSSLELGDSALYFCASSVDTGSYEQYFGPGTRLTVT.

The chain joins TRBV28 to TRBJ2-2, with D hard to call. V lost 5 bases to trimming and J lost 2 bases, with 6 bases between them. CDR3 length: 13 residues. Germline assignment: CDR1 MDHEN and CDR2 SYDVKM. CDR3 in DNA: TGTGCCAGCAGTGAGGAAAACACCGGGGAGCTGTTTTTT. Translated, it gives CASSEENTGELFF.

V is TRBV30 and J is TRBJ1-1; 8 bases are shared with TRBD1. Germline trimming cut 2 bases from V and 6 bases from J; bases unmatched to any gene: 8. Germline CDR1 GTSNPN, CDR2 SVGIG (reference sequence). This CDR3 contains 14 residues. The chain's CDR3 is CAWSPSPGGPEAFF. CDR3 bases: TGTGCCTGGAGTCCCTCGCCAGGGGGCCCTGAAGCTTTCTTT.

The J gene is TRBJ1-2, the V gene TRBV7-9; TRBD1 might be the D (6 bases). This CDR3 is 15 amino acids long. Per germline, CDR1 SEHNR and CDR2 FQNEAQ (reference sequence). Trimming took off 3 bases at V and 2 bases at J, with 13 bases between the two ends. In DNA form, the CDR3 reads TGTGCCAGCAGCTTTCCGCAGGGGCGAAACTATGGCTACACCTTC. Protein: CASSFPQGRNYGYTF.

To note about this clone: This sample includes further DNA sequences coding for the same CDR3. CDR3 region: CASSGLNTEAFF. In nucleotides, the CDR3 is TGTGCCAGTAGTGGACTTAACACTGAAGCTTTCTTT. The V gene is TRBV6-5, the J gene TRBJ1-1; D not resolved. V lost 9 bases and J lost 2, with 10 bases in between. The CDR3 contains 12 residues. Germline values: CDR1 MNHEY, CDR2 SVGAGI.

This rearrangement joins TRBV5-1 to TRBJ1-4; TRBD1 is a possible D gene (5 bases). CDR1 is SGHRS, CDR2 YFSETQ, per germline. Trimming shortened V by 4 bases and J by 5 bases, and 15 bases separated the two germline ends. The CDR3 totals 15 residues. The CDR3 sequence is CASSPTGTGNEKLFF. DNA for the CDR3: TGCGCCAGCAGCCCCACCGGTACAGGAAATGAAAAACTGTTTTTT. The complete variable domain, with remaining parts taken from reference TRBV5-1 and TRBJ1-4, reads KAGVTQTPRYLIKTRGQQVTLSCSPISGHRSVSWYQQTPGQGLQFLFEYFSETQRNKGNFPGRFSGRQFSNSRSEMNVSTLELGDSALYLCASSPTGTGNEKLFFGSGTQLSVL.

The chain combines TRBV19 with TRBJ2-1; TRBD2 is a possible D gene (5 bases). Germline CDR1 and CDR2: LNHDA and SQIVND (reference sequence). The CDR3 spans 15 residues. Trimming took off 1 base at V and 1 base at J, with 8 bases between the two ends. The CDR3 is CASSIAGYSYNEQFF. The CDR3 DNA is TGTGCCAGTAGTATAGCGGGATATTCCTACAATGAGCAGTTCTTC.

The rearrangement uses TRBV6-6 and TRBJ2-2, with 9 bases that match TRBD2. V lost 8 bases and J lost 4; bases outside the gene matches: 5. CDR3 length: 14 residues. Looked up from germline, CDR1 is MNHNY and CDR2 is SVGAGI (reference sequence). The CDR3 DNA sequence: TGTGCCAGCTTAGCGGGAGCGGGCACCGGGGAGCTGTTTTTT. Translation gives CASLAGAGTGELFF.

This CDR3 is CASRRGTSSNTGELFF. The CDR3 DNA is TGTGCCAGCCGCCGAGGGACTAGCTCTAACACCGGGGAGCTGTTTTTT. The chain combines TRBV28 with TRBJ2-2; 9 bases agree with TRBD2. The CDR3 is made up of 16 amino acids. Germline V gene sequence: CDR1 MDHEN, CDR2 SYDVKM. V shed 8 bases, J shed 2 bases, and the junction held 9 bases outside the gene matches.

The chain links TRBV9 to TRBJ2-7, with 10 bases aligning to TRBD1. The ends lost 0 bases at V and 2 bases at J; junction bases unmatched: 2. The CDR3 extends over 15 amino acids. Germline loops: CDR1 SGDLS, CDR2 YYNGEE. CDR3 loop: CASSVGGQGAYEQYF. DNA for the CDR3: TGTGCCAGCAGCGTAGGAGGACAGGGGGCCTACGAGCAGTACTTC.

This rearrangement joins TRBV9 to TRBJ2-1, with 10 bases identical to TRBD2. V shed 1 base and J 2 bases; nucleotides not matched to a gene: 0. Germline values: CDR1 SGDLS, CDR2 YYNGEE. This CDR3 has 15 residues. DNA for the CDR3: TGTGCCAGCAGCGTAACTAGCGGGGCCTACAATGAGCAGTTCTTC. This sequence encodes CASSVTSGAYNEQFF.

In DNA form, the CDR3 reads TGTGCCAGCAGTTACCCTCACAGGTATGAAGCTTTCTTT. Protein product: CASSYPHRYEAFF. J is TRBJ1-1 and V is TRBV6-6; maybe TRBD1 (5 bases). CDR1 and CDR2 (germline): MNHNY, SVGAGI (reference sequence). The CDR3 is 13 amino acids. V was trimmed by 2 bases and J by 7 bases, leaving 11 bases between them.

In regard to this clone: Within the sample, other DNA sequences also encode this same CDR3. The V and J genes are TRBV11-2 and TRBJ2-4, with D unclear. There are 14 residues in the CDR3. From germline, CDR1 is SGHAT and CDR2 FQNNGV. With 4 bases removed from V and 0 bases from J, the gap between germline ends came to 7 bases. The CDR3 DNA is TGTGCCAGCAGCTCCCGACTAGCCAAAAACATTCAGTACTTC. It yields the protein CASSSRLAKNIQYF.

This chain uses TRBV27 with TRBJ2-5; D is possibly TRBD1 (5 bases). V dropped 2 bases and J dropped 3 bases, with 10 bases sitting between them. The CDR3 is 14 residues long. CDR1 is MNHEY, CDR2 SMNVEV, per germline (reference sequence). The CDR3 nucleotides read TGTGCCAGCAGTTTAGGTGGGGCAGAAGAGACCCAGTACTTC. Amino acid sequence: CASSLGGAEETQYF.

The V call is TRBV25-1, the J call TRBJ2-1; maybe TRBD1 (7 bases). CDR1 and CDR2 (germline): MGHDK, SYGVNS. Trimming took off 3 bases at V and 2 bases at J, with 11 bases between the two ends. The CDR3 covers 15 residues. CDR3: CASSEEGATYNEQFF. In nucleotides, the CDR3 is TGTGCCAGCAGTGAGGAGGGGGCCACCTACAATGAGCAGTTCTTC.

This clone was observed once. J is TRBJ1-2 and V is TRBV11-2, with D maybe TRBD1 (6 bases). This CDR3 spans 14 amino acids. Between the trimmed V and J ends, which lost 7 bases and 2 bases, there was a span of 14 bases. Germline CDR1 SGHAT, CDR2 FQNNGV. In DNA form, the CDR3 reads TGTGCCAGCACCGGCGGACAGTTAAACTATGGCTACACCTTC. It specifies CASTGGQLNYGYTF.

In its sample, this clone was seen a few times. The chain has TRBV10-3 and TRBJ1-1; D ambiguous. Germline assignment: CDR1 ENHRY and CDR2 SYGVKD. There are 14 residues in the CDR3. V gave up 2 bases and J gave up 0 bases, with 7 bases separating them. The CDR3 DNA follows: TGTGCCATCAGTGAGAACAGCCTGAACACTGAAGCTTTCTTT. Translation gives CAISENSLNTEAFF.

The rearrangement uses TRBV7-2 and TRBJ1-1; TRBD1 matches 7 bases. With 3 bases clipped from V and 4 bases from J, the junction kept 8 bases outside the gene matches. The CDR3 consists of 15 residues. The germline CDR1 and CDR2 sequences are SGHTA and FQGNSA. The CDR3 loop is CASSFGAGGGTEAFF. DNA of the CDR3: TGTGCCAGCAGCTTCGGCGCAGGGGGAGGCACTGAAGCTTTCTTT.

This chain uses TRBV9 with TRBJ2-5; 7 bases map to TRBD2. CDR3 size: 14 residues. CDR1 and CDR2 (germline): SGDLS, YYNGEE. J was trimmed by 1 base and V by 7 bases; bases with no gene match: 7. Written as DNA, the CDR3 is TGTGCCAGCGCGCCCTCGGGGGGCCAAGAGACCCAGTACTTC. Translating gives CASAPSGGQETQYF.